The entry below gives a single TCR beta chain sequence along with its context. Original handling: From reference gene primer amplification, estimates of nucleated cell counts were derived. Profiling relied on immunoSEQ multiplex PCR, and the TCRdb table lists in-frame clones only, not all of them. Clone size and the V and J calls come from that table; the DNA yielded D and trimming. The sample includes more than 110,000 clones, roughly 86% of them seen just once. Germline assignment: CDR1 SGDLS and CDR2 YYNGEE. CDR3 length equals 16 residues. J gave up 6 bases and V 2 bases, and 8 bases lay outside the gene matches. The sample belongs to a study of blood T cell repertoires in COVID-19. In the study overall: Spain, Italy and the United States supplied samples that represented acute and convalescent COVID-19. PBMCs, B-cell-depleted T cells, or T cells were the source of the cDNA or gDNA that made up the material.

The receptor comes from a human donor in a cohort sampled during active COVID-19. Material: peripheral blood. V and J are TRBV9 and TRBJ2-3, with TRBD2 matching over 11 bases. DNA of the CDR3: TGTGCCAGCAGCGTGGTGACTAGCGGGATGCAGGATACGCAGTATTTT. Its protein product is CASSVVTSGMQDTQYF.